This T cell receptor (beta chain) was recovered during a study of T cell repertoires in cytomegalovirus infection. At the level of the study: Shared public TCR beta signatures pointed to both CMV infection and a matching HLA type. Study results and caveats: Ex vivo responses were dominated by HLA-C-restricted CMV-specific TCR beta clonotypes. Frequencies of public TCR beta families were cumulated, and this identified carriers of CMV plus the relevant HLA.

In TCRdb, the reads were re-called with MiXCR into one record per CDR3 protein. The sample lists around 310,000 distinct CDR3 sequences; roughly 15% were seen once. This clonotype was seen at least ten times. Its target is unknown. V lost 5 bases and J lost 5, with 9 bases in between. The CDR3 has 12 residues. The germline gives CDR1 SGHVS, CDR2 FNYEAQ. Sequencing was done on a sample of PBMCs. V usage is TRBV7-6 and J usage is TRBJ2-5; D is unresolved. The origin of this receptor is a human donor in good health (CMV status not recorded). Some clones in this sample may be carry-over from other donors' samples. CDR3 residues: CASSPSWETQYF. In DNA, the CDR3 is TGTGCCAGCAGCCCGTCGTGGGAGACCCAGTACTTC.